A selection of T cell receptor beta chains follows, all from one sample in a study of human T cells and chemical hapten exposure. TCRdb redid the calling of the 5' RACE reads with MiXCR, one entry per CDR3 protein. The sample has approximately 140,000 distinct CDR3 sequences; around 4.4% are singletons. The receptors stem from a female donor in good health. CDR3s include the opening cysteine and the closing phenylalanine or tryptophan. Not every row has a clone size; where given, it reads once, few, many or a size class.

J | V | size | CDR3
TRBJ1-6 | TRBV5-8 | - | CASSRDRGTPLHF
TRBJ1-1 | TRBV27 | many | CASSLKQNTEAFF
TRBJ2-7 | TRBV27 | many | CASARSSYEQYF
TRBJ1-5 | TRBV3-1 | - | CASSQRGVGNQPQHF
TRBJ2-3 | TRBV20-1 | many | CSARDLKGLDTQYF
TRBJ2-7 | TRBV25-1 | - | CASSVWTGGPYEQYF
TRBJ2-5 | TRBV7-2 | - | CASQLTLAGGRETQYF
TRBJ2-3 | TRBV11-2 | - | CASSLVRRGGSSGDTQYF
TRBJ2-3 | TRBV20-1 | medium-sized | CSATADSRGWGHTDTQYF
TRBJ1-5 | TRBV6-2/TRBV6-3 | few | CASTLGTGGGINQPQHF
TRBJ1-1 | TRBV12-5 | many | CASGLGTGNTEAFF
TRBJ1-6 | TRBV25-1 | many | CASSKGRAALHF
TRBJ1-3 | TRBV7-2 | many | CASSLQAYSGNTIYF
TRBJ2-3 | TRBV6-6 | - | CASRRTGNTDTQYF
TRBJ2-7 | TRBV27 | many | CASSPSGGSRYYEQYF
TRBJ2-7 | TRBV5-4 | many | CASSLGTGAYEQYF
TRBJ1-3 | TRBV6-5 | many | CASNQREASGNTIYF
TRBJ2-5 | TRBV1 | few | CTSRLEETQYF
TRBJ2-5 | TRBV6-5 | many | CASRPLPTGGGETQYF
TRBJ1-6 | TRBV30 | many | CAWSGSYNSPLHF
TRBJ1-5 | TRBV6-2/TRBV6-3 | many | CASSSSGFSSQPQHF
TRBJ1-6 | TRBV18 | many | CASSQASAISSYNSPLHF
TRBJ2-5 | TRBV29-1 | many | CSVESVQVETQYF
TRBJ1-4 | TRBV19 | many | CASRPTGGREKLFF
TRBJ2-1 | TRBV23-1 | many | CAFWGGLLDEQFF
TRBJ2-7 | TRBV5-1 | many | CASSVLSGGLDEQYF
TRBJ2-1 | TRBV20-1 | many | CSARVRTGASYNEQFF
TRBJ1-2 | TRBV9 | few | CASSVVKGCNYGYTF
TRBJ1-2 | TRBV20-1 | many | CSARETGHIDGYTF
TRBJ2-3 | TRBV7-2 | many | CASSLRRLAATDTQYF
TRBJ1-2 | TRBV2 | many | CARSEGARSYGYTF